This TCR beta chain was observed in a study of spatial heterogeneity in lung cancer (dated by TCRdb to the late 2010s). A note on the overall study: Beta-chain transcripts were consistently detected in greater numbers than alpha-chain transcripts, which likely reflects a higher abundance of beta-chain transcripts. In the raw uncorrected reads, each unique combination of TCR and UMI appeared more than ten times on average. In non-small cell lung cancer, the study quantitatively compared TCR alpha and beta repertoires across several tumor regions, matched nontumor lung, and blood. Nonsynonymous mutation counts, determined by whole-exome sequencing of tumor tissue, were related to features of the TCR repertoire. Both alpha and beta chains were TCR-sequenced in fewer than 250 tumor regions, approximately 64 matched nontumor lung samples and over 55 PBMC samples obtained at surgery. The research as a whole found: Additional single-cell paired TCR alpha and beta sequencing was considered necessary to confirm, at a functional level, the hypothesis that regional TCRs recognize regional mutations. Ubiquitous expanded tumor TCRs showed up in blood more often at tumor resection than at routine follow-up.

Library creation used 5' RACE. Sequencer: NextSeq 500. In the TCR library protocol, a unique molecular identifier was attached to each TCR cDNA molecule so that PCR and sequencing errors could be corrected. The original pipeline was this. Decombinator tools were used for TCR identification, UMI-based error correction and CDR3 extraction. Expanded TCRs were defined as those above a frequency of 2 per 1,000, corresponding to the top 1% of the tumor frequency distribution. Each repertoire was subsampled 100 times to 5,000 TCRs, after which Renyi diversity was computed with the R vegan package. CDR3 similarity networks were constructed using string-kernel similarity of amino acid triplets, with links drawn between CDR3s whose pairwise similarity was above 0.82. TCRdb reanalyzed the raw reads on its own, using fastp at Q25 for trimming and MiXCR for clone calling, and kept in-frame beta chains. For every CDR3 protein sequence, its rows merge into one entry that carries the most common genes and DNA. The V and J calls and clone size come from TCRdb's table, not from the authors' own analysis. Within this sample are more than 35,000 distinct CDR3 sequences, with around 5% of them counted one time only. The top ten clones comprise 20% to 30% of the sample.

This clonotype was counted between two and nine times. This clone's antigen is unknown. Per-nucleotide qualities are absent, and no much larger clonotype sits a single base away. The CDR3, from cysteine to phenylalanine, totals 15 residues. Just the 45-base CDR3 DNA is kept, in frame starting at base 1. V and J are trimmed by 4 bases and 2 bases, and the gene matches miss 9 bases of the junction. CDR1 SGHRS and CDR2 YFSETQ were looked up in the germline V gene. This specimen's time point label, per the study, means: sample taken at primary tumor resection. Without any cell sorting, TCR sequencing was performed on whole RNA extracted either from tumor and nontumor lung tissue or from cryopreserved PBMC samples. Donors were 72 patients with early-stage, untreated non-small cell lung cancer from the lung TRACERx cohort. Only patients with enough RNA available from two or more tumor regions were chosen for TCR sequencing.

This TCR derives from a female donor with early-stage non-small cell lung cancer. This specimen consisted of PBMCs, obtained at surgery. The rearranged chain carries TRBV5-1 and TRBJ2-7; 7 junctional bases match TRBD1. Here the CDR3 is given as CASSTGQTMTYEQYF. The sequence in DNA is TGCGCCAGCAGCACGGGACAGACCATGACCTACGAGCAGTACTTC.